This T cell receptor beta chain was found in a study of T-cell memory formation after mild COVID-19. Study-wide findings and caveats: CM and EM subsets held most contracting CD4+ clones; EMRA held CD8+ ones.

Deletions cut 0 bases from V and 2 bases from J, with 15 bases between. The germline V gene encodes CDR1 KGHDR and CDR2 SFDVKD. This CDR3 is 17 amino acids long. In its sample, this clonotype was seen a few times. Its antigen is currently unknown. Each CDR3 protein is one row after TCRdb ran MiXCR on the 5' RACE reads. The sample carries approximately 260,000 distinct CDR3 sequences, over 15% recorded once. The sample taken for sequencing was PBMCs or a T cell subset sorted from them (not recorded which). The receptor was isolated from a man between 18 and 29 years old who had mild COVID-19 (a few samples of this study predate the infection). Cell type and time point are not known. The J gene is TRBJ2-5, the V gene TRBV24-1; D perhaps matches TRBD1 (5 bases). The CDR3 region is CATSDLRQGDAQETQYF. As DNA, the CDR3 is TGTGCCACCAGTGATTTGCGGCAGGGCGATGCACAAGAGACCCAGTACTTC.